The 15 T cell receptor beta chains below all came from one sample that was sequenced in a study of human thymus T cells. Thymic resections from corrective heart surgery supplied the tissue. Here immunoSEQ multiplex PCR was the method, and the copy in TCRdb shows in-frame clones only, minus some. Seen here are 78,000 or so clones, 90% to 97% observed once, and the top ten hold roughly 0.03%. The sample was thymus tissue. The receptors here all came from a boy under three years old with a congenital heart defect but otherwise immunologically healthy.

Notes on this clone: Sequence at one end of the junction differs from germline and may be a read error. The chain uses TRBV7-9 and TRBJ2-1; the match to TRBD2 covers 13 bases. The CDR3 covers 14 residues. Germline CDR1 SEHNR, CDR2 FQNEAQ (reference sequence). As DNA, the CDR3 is TGTGCCAGCAGCTCGGGACTAGCGGGGACAATATGGATCTTC. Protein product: CASSSGLAGTIWIF.

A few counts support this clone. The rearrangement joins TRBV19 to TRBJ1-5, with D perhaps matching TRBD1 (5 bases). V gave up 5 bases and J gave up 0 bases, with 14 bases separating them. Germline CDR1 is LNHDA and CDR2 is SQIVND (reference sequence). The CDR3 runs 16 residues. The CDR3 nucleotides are TGTGCCAGTAGTCGCGAGGGGCAGAATAGCAATCAGCCCCAGCATTTT. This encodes CASSREGQNSNQPQHF. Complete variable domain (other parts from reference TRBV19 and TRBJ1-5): DGGITQSPKYLFRKEGQNVTLSCEQNLNHDAMYWYRQDPGQGLRLIYYSQIVNDFQKGDIAEGYSVSREKKESFPLTVTSAQKNPTAFYLCASSREGQNSNQPQHFGDGTRLSIL.

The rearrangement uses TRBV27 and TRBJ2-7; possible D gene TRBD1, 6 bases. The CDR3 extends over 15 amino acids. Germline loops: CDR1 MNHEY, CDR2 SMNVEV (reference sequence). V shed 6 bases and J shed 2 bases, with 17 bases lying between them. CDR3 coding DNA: TGTGCCAGCAGCCTCATCCGGGACACCCCCTACGAGCAGTACTTC. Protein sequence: CASSLIRDTPYEQYF.

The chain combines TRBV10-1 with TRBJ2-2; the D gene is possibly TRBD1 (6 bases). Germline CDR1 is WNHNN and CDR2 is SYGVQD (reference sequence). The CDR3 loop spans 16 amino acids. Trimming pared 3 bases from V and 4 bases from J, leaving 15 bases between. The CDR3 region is CASSEGPGQVTGELFF. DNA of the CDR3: TGCGCCAGCAGTGAAGGGCCGGGACAAGTCACCGGGGAGCTGTTTTTT.

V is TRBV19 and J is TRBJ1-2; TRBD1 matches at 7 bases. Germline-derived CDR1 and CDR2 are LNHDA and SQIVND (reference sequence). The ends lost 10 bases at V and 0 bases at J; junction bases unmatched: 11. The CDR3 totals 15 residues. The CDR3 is CATIGQATSNYGYTF. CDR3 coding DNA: TGTGCCACCATCGGACAGGCGACATCTAACTATGGCTACACCTTC.

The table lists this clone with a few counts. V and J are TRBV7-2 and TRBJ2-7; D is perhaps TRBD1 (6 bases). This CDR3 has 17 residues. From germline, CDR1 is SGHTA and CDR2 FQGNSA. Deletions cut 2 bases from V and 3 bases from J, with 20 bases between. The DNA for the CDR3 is TGTGCCAGCAGCTTATTTTCATTCCGGACAGACCACTACGAGCAGTACTTC. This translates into CASSLFSFRTDHYEQYF.

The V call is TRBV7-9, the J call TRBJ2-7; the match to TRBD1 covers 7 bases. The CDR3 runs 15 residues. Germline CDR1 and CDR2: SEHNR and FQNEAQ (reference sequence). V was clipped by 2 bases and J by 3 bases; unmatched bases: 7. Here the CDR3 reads CASSLRRQGVYEQYF. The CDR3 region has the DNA TGTGCCAGCAGCTTAAGGAGGCAGGGGGTCTACGAGCAGTACTTC.

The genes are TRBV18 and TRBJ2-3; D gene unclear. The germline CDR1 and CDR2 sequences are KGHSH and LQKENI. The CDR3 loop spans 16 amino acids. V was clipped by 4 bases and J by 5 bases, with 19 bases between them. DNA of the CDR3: TGTGCCAGCTCACTATCGCGGTCTCGGGTGCGAGATACGCAGTATTTT. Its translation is CASSLSRSRVRDTQYF.

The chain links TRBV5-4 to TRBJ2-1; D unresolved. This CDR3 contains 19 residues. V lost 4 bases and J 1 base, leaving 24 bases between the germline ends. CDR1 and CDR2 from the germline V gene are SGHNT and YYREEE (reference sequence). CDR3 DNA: TGTGCCAGCAGCGAATTAAAAAAAATTACTTATATTTCCTACAATGAGCAGTTCTTC. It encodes CASSELKKITYISYNEQFF.

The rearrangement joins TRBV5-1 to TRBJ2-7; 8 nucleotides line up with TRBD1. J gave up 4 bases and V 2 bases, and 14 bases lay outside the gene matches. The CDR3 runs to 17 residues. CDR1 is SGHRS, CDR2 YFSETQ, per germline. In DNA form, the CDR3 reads TGCGCCAGCAGCTTCCACGATCCGGGACAGGTACCTTACGAGCAGTACTTC. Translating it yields CASSFHDPGQVPYEQYF.

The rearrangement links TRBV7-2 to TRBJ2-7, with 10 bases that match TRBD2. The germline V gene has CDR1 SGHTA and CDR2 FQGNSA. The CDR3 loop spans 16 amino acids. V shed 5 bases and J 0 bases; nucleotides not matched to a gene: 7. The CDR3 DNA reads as TGTGCCAGCAGCCCGCTAGCGGGGGCCAGCTCCTACGAGCAGTACTTC. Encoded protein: CASSPLAGASSYEQYF.

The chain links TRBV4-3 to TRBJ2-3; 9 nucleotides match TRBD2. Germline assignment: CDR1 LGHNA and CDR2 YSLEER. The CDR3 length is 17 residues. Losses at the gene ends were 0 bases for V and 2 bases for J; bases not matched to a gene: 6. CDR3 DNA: TGCGCCAGCAGCCAAGATAGAGTAGCGGGGGCCACAGATACGCAGTATTTT. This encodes CASSQDRVAGATDTQYF.

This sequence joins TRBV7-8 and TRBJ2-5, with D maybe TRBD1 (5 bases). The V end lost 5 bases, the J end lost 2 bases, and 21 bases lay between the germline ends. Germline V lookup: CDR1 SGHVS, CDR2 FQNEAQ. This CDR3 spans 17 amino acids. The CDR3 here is CASSDTTDVCDQETQYF. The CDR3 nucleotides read TGTGCCAGCAGCGACACGACAGACGTATGCGATCAAGAGACCCAGTACTTC.

The CDR3 DNA reads as TGTGCCAGCAGTGAAGTGGGACAGGGGGTGGATCAGCCCCAGCATTTT. This sequence encodes CASSEVGQGVDQPQHF. This chain uses TRBV6-1 with TRBJ1-5, with 11 bases matching TRBD1. CDR3 length equals 16 residues. Per germline, CDR1 MNHNS and CDR2 SASEGT. After removal of 1 base from V and 5 bases from J, the junction contained 4 bases not matched to a gene.

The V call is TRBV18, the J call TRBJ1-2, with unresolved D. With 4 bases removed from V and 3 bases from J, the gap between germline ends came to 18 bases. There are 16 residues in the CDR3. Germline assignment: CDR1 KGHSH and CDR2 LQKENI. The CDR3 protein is CASSRRESHGDYGYTF. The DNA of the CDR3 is TGTGCCAGCTCACGACGGGAATCCCATGGGGACTATGGCTACACCTTC.